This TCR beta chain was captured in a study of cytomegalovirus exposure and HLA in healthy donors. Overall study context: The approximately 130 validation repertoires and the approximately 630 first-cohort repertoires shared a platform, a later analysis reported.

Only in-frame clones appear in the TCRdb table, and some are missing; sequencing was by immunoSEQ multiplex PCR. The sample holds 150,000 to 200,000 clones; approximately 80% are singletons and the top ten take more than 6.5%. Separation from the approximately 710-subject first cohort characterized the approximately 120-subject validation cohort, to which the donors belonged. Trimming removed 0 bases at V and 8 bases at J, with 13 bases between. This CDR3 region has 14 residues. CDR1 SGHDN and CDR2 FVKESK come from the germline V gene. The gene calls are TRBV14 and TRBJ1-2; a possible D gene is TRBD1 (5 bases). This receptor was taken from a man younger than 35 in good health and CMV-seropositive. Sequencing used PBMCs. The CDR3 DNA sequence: TGTGCCAGCAGCCAAGATTGGGCAGGGTCAGGCTACACCTTC. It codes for CASSQDWAGSGYTF.